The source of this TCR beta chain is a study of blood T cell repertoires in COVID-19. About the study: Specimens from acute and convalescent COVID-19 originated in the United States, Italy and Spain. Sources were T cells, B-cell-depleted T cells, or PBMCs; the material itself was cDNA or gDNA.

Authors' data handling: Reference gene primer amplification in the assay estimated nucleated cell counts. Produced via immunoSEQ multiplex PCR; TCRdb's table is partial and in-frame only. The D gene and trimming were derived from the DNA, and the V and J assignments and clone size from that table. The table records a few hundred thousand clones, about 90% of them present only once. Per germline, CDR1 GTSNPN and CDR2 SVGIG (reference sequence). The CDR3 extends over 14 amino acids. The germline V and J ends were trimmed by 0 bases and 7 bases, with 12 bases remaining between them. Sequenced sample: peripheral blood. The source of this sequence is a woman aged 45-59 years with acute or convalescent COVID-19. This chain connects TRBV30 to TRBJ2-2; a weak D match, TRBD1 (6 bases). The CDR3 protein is CAWSVLQGSGELFF. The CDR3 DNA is TGTGCCTGGAGTGTACTCCAGGGGAGCGGGGAGCTGTTTTTT. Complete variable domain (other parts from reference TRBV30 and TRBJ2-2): SQTIHQWPATLVQPVGSPLSLECTVEGTSNPNLYWYRQAAGRGLQLLFYSVGIGQISSEVPQNLSASRPQDRQFILSSKKLLLSDSGFYLCAWSVLQGSGELFFGEGSRLTVL.